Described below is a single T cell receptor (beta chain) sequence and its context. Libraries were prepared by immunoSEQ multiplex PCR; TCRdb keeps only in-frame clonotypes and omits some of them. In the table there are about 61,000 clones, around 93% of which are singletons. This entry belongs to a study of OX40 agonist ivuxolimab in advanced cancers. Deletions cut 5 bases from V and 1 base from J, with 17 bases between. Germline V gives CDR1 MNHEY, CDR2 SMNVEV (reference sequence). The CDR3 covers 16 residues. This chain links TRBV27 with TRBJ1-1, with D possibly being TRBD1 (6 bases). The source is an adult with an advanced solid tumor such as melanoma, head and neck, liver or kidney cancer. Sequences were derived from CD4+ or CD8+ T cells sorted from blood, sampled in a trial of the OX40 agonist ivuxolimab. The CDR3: CASSNGPGAGNTEAFF. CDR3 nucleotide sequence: TGTGCCAGCAGTAACGGGCCAGGGGCCGGGAACACTGAAGCTTTCTTT.